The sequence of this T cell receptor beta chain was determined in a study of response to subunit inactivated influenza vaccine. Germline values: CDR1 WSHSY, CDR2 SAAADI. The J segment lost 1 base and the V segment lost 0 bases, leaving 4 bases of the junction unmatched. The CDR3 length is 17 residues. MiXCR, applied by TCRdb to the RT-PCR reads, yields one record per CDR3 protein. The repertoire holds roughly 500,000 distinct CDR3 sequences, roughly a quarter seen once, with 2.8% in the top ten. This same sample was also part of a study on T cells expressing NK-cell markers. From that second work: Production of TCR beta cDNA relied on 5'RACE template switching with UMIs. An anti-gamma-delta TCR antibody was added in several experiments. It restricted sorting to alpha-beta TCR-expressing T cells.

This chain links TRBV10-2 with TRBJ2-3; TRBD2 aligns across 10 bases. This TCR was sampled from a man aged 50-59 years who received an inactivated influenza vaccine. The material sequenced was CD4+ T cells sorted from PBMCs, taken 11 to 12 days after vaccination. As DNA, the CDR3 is TGCGCCAGCAGTGAGTCCGCCGGGACTAGCGGCACAGATACGCAGTATTTT. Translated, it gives CASSESAGTSGTDTQYF.